The 21 T cell receptor beta chains in this list originate from one sample, sequenced in a study of blood T cells in healthy people across ages. PCR was performed a second time for about 6 to 12 cycles using a sample-barcoded 5' primer and a J-beta primer mix. One entry per CDR3 protein, called by TCRdb with MiXCR from the 5' RACE reads. This sample has approximately 2,000,000 distinct CDR3 sequences, with around 42% found just once. The material sequenced was blood. The receptors originated from a human donor in good health.

This clonotype was seen only a few times. V and J are TRBV6-5 and TRBJ1-4; D is undetermined. The CDR3 loop spans 13 amino acids. Germline-derived CDR1 and CDR2 are MNHEY and SVGAGI. The V end lost 6 bases, the J end lost 5 bases, and 10 bases lay between the germline ends. The CDR3 spells CASRQDGNEKLFF. The CDR3 DNA is TGTGCCAGCAGGCAGGACGGAAATGAAAAACTGTTTTTT.

V usage is TRBV7-9 and J usage is TRBJ2-4; TRBD1 matches 7 bases. Germline V gene data show CDR1 as SEHNR and CDR2 as FQNEAQ (reference sequence). After removal of 5 bases from V and 7 bases from J, the junction contained 11 bases not matched to a gene. The CDR3 is made up of 15 amino acids. CDR3 protein: CASSPTGLGFNIQYF. Here the CDR3 DNA reads TGTGCCAGCAGCCCGACAGGGTTGGGGTTCAACATTCAGTACTTC. Drawing the rest from reference TRBV7-9 and TRBJ2-4, the complete variable domain is DTGVSQNPRHKITKRGQNVTFRCDPISEHNRLYWYRQTLGQGPEFLTYFQNEAQLEKSRLLSDRFSAERPKGSFSTLEIQRTEQGDSAMYLCASSPTGLGFNIQYFGAGTRLSVL.

This clonotype was seen only a few times. The gene calls are TRBV7-2 and TRBJ1-2; D is undetermined. CDR3 length equals 15 residues. Trimming left V 5 bases short and J 8 bases short, with 21 bases between. The germline gives CDR1 SGHTA, CDR2 FQGNSA. The CDR3 sequence is CASSPGGRQSRGYTF. CDR3 DNA sequence: TGTGCCAGCAGCCCTGGTGGGCGCCAGTCGAGGGGCTACACCTTC. Complete variable domain (other parts from reference TRBV7-2 and TRBJ1-2): GAGVSQSPSNKVTEKGKDVELRCDPISGHTALYWYRQSLGQGLEFLIYFQGNSAPDKSGLPSDRFSAERTGGSVSTLTIQRTQQEDSAVYLCASSPGGRQSRGYTFGSGTRLTVV.

This chain connects TRBV5-1 to TRBJ1-1; D is possibly TRBD1 (5 bases). Germline V gives CDR1 SGHRS, CDR2 YFSETQ. V was shortened by 4 bases and J by 0 bases, with 10 bases between the two germline ends. The CDR3 totals 14 residues. This chain's CDR3 is CASSQGSVNTEAFF. CDR3 nucleotide sequence: TGCGCCAGCAGCCAGGGATCAGTGAACACTGAAGCTTTCTTT.

This clonotype was found a few times. The genes are TRBV13 and TRBJ2-7; D is unresolved. V was pared by 5 bases and J by 3 bases, with 11 bases between. The CDR3 runs 13 residues. Germline assignment: CDR1 PRHDT and CDR2 FYEKMQ (reference sequence). CDR3 DNA: TGTGCCAGCAGCCCAAGATCCTACTACGAGCAGTACTTC. It is translated as CASSPRSYYEQYF.

The rearrangement uses TRBV11-2 and TRBJ2-5, with D tentatively TRBD2 (5 bases). CDR3 size: 15 residues. V lost 2 bases to trimming and J lost 4 bases, with 14 bases between them. In germline, CDR1 is SGHAT, CDR2 FQNNGV. This CDR3 is CASSLSGIRGETQYF. The DNA for the CDR3 is TGTGCCAGCAGCTTATCGGGGATTCGGGGAGAGACCCAGTACTTC.

This clonotype was seen a handful of times. V is TRBV7-2 and J is TRBJ1-3; 7 nucleotides match TRBD1. Germline CDR1 is SGHTA and CDR2 is FQGNSA. The CDR3 is 16 residues long. Trimming took 1 base from V and 0 from J; bases not matched to a gene: 3. CDR3 DNA sequence: TGTGCCAGCAGCTTAGTGGGACAGCTCTCTGGAAACACCATATATTTT. It specifies CASSLVGQLSGNTIYF.

The rearrangement uses TRBV6-2 or TRBV6-3 and TRBJ2-7; D not certain. Trimming removed 5 bases from V and 2 bases from J, with 16 bases in between. Germline V gives CDR1 MNHEY, CDR2 SVGEGT. CDR3 length equals 15 residues. This chain's CDR3 is CASSLRTYHPYEQYF. CDR3 DNA sequence: TGTGCCAGCAGTCTTAGGACGTATCATCCCTACGAGCAGTACTTC.

The chain uses TRBV7-2 and TRBJ2-1; D is undetermined. The V gene's germline CDR1 is SGHTA and CDR2 FQGNSA. Trimming shortened V by 2 bases and J by 10 bases, and 9 bases separated the two germline ends. This CDR3 contains 12 residues. The chain's CDR3 is CASSLSTLEQFF. CDR3 DNA: TGTGCCAGCAGCTTATCCACCCTGGAGCAGTTCTTC.

This chain connects TRBV11-1 to TRBJ2-7; the D gene is possibly TRBD1 (6 bases). With 3 bases removed from V and 5 bases from J, the gap between germline ends came to 11 bases. Germline CDR1 SGHAT, CDR2 FQDESV (reference sequence). The CDR3 has 13 residues. This chain's CDR3 is CASSFPGQDEQYF. The DNA for the CDR3 is TGTGCCAGCAGCTTTCCGGGACAAGACGAGCAGTACTTC.

In this sample, this clonotype turned up a few times. This CDR3 reads CASSLARGLHGYTF. DNA for the CDR3: TGTGCCAGCAGCTTAGCGCGGGGGTTGCATGGCTACACCTTC. The chain has TRBV7-9 and TRBJ1-2, with D perhaps TRBD1 (5 bases). The V and J ends lost 0 bases and 6 bases respectively, with 11 bases between them. From germline, CDR1 is SEHNR and CDR2 FQNEAQ (reference sequence). This CDR3 contains 14 residues.

The V gene is TRBV12-3 or TRBV12-4, the J gene TRBJ1-1; D ambiguous. The CDR3 extends over 12 amino acids. Trimming cost V 7 bases and J 1 base, with 7 bases left between them. The DNA for the CDR3 is TGTGCCAGCATGGATGCGAACACTGAAGCTTTCTTT. Residues: CASMDANTEAFF.

The J gene is TRBJ2-1, the V gene TRBV20-1; 9 positions agree with TRBD2. In germline, CDR1 is DFQATT, CDR2 SNEGSKA (reference sequence). The V and J ends lost 1 base and 5 bases, in that order; junction bases with no gene match: 3. The CDR3 sequence is 14 residues long. The CDR3 loop is CSARASGTHNEQFF. CDR3 nucleotide sequence: TGCAGTGCTAGAGCTAGCGGGACGCACAATGAGCAGTTCTTC.

In this sample, this clonotype turned up a few times. The chain uses TRBV7-8 and TRBJ2-1; TRBD2 aligns across 9 bases. The CDR3 is 14 amino acids. Germline V lookup: CDR1 SGHVS, CDR2 FQNEAQ. V lost 2 bases, J lost 8 bases, and 4 bases stayed unmatched. CDR3: CASSLSGGNDEQFF. CDR3 bases: TGTGCCAGCAGCTTAAGCGGGGGGAACGATGAGCAGTTCTTC.

This chain links TRBV6-2 or TRBV6-3 with TRBJ2-3; no definite D call. Per germline, CDR1 MNHEY and CDR2 SVGEGT. Trimming removed 4 bases at V and 0 bases at J, with 11 bases between. The CDR3 length is 15 residues. The CDR3 here is CASSFLPSSTDTQYF. CDR3 DNA sequence: TGTGCCAGCAGTTTCCTCCCTTCTAGCACAGATACGCAGTATTTT.

The chain employs TRBV5-6 and TRBJ1-2; D is possibly TRBD1 (6 bases). Trimming stripped 4 bases from V and 5 bases from J, with 12 bases between. Germline-derived CDR1 and CDR2 are SGHDT and YYEEEE. This CDR3 has 13 residues. The CDR3 here is CASSEGTRYGYTF. The DNA of the CDR3 is TGTGCCAGCAGCGAGGGGACAAGATATGGCTACACCTTC.

This clonotype was counted between two and nine times. The junction differs from germline at one of its ends, possibly a read error. The genes are TRBV7-7 and TRBJ2-1; 7 nucleotides agree with TRBD2. Germline V CDR1 and CDR2: SSHAT, FNYEAQ (reference sequence). The CDR3 runs 16 residues. The CDR3 spells CASSLARAGSNNEQFF. CDR3 DNA: TGTGCCAGCAGCTTAGCACGAGCGGGGTCGAACAATGAGCAGTTTTTC.

Written as DNA, the CDR3 is TGTGCCAGCAGCGTAGACAGGGAGGATACGCAGTATTTT. It encodes CASSVDREDTQYF. V and J are TRBV9 and TRBJ2-3, with D perhaps TRBD1 (6 bases). The CDR3 contains 13 residues. With 0 bases removed from V and 6 bases from J, the gap between germline ends came to 8 bases. Germline CDR1 and CDR2: SGDLS and YYNGEE.

The CDR3 loop reads CASSLVFGSYNEQYF. The CDR3, as DNA: TGTGCCAGCAGCTTAGTCTTCGGTTCCTACAATGAGCAGTACTTC. The chain has TRBV7-2 and TRBJ2-1; D call uncertain. The J call could be wrong; TRBJ2-7 is a better fit for the DNA end. Germline V gives CDR1 SGHTA, CDR2 FQGNSA. CDR3 size: 15 residues.

The chain uses TRBV29-1 and TRBJ1-1; tentative D call: TRBD1 (5 bases). Germline CDR1 is SQVTM and CDR2 is ANQGSEA. This CDR3 comprises 13 residues. V lost 3 bases and J lost 5, with 13 bases in between. The chain's CDR3 is CSVDKGRGTEAFF. As DNA, the CDR3 is TGCAGCGTTGACAAGGGAAGGGGAACTGAAGCTTTCTTT.

V and J are TRBV6-1 and TRBJ1-5, with TRBD1 matching 8 bases. Trimming removed 5 bases from V and 3 bases from J; junction bases left unmatched: 6. Germline CDR1 and CDR2: MNHNS and SASEGT. The CDR3 is 15 amino acids. This chain's CDR3 is CASSYDRGDNQPQHF. The DNA for the CDR3 is TGTGCCAGCAGTTATGACAGGGGAGACAATCAGCCCCAGCATTTT.